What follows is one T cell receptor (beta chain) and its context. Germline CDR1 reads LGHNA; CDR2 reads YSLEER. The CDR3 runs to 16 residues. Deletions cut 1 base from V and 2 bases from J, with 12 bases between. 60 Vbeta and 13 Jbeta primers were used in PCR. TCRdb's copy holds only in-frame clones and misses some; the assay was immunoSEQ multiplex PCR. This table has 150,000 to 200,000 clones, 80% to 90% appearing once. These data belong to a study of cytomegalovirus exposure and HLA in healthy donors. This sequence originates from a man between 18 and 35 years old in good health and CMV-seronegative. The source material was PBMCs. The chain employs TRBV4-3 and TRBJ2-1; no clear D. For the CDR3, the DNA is TGCGCCAGCAGCCAAGGGTCAGTAGCCACCTACAATGAGCAGTTCTTC. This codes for CASSQGSVATYNEQFF.